This TCR beta chain was documented in a study of OX40 agonist ivuxolimab in advanced cancers. Looking at the study overall: Antecedent anti-PD-1, anti-PD-L1 or anti-CTLA-4 therapy was permissible, with around 41% having received some.

Study-level results: At 0.1 to 3.0 mg/kg, CD4+ and CD8+ blood T cells expanded clonally by week 6.

There are a few counts of this clone. As yet, its antigen is unknown. Germline CDR1 GTSNPN, CDR2 SVGIG (reference sequence). The V segment lost 5 bases and the J segment 3 bases; nucleotides outside the gene matches: 3. The CDR3 has 12 residues. Here immunoSEQ multiplex PCR was the method, and the copy in TCRdb shows in-frame clones only, minus some. This sample carries around 68,000 clones, 85% to 95% of them seen once, and the ten largest clones take approximately 1.1%. A history of autoimmune disease or systemic immunosuppression excluded patients. This clonotype was sampled from an adult with an advanced solid tumor such as melanoma, head and neck, liver or kidney cancer. This rearrangement joins TRBV30 to TRBJ1-2; 7 bases are shared with TRBD1. The sequences come from CD4+ or CD8+ T cells sorted from blood, collected in a trial of the OX40 agonist ivuxolimab. CDR3 in amino acids: CAWGDRDYGYTF. The CDR3 region has the DNA TGTGCCTGGGGAGACAGGGACTATGGCTACACCTTC. Using reference TRBV30 and TRBJ1-2 for the parts outside the CDR3, the full variable domain is SQTIHQWPATLVQPVGSPLSLECTVEGTSNPNLYWYRQAAGRGLQLLFYSVGIGQISSEVPQNLSASRPQDRQFILSSKKLLLSDSGFYLCAWGDRDYGYTFGSGTRLTVV.